A single T cell receptor beta chain is shown here with its context. Germline V gene sequence: CDR1 SNHLY, CDR2 FYNNEI. This CDR3 is 15 amino acids long. The V segment lost 0 bases and the J segment 9 bases; nucleotides outside the gene matches: 10. These data come from a study of cytomegalovirus exposure and HLA in healthy donors. PCR employed 60 Vbeta and 13 Jbeta primers. Generated by immunoSEQ multiplex PCR, the TCRdb table keeps only in-frame clones and is missing some. The sample consists of roughly 150,000 clones, around 82% of them appearing once. This TCR was sampled from a woman aged 40 to 55 in good health and CMV-seropositive. Specimen: PBMCs. This chain uses TRBV2 with TRBJ2-5; 7 positions agree with TRBD2. The CDR3 loop reads CASSEAARRGGAQYF. CDR3 nucleotides: TGTGCCAGCAGTGAAGCGGCCAGGAGGGGAGGGGCCCAGTACTTC.